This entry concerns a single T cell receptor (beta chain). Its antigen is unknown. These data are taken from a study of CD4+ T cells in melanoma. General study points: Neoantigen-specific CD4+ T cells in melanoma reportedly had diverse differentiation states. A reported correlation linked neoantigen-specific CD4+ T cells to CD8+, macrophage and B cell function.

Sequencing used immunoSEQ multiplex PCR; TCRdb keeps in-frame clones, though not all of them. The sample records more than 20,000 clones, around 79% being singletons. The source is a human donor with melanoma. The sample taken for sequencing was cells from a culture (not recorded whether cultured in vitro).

CDR3 region: CASSFSSGGAFEQFF. CDR3 bases: TGTGCCAGCAGCTTTTCTAGCGGGGGGGCCTTTGAGCAGTTCTTC. The genes are TRBV7-6 and TRBJ2-1; 12 bases fit TRBD2. The CDR3 sequence is 15 residues long. Germline CDR1 reads SGHVS; CDR2 reads FNYEAQ. J was trimmed by 9 bases and V by 3 bases; bases with no gene match: 6.